Below, 14 T cell receptor beta chains from the same sample are listed, as sequenced in a study of Ad26.COV2.S vaccination and SARS-CoV-2 variants. Documented treatment: approximately 18 received Ad26.COV2.S at low or high dose, single or two shots; about 5 received placebo; per-sample allocation not given. Sample collection was performed on day 63 after the first vaccine or placebo injection. Clones were sequenced by immunoSEQ multiplex PCR, and TCRdb holds only the in-frame ones, with some missing. The sample lists 400,000 to 450,000 clones; less than 95% were seen once. The material was peripheral blood, obtained in a trial of Ad26.COV2.S vaccine versus placebo. The receptors derive from a person between 18 and 65 years old who received the Ad26.COV2.S COVID-19 vaccine or a placebo.

In this sample, this clone turned up a few times. The chain employs TRBV28 and TRBJ2-1; 9 bases line up with TRBD1. The CDR3 is 13 amino acids. Germline CDR1 is MDHEN and CDR2 is SYDVKM. V lost 6 bases, J lost 6 bases, and 3 bases stayed unmatched. The CDR3 bases are TGTGCCAGCAGGGGACAGGGAAGCAATGAGCAGTTCTTC. Residues: CASRGQGSNEQFF.

The gene calls are TRBV27 and TRBJ2-5; the match to TRBD2 covers 8 bases. V was pared by 3 bases and J by 5 bases, with 11 bases of the junction left unmatched. Looked up from germline, CDR1 is MNHEY and CDR2 is SMNVEV (reference sequence). This CDR3 contains 16 residues. The CDR3 reads CASSFNGRAQSETQYF. Here the CDR3 DNA reads TGTGCCAGCAGTTTTAACGGGAGGGCCCAGTCGGAGACCCAGTACTTC.

V is TRBV5-6 and J is TRBJ1-1, with D unresolved. The CDR3 contains 16 residues. Trimming cost V 0 bases and J 3 bases, with 15 bases left between them. CDR1 and CDR2 (germline): SGHDT, YYEEEE. The CDR3: CASSLGRRVGHTEAFF. CDR3 nucleotides: TGTGCCAGCAGCTTGGGGAGGCGGGTGGGTCACACTGAAGCTTTCTTT.

The chain combines TRBV29-1 with TRBJ1-1; 7 bases map to TRBD1. The V gene end was trimmed by 3 bases and the J gene end by 1 base; junction bases not matched to a gene: 8. CDR1 SQVTM and CDR2 ANQGSEA come from the germline V gene. The CDR3 spans 15 residues. The CDR3 region has the DNA TGCAGCGTTGACAGGGGGGAGGTCTGGAACACTGAAGCTTTCTTT. This translates into CSVDRGEVWNTEAFF.

The chain employs TRBV18 and TRBJ1-4; D possibly corresponds to TRBD1 (5 bases). Germline CDR1 KGHSH, CDR2 LQKENI. The length of the CDR3 is 17 residues. The V and J ends lost 2 bases and 5 bases respectively, with 18 bases between them. The DNA of the CDR3 is TGTGCCAGCTCACCAAAGGGGAGGCGTATGGGAAATGAAAAACTGTTTTTT. This translates into CASSPKGRRMGNEKLFF.

This rearrangement joins TRBV7-2 to TRBJ2-2; TRBD2 is a possible D gene (6 bases). The CDR3 loop spans 18 amino acids. With 1 base removed from V and 7 bases from J, the gap between germline ends came to 22 bases. Germline-derived CDR1 and CDR2 are SGHTA and FQGNSA. This CDR3 is CASSLDIAVGTVGGELFF. In DNA form, the CDR3 reads TGTGCCAGCAGCTTAGATATAGCTGTCGGGACTGTTGGCGGGGAGCTGTTTTTT. The variable domain in full, with the rest retrieved from reference TRBV7-2 and TRBJ2-2, is GAGVSQSPSNKVTEKGKDVELRCDPISGHTALYWYRQSLGQGLEFLIYFQGNSAPDKSGLPSDRFSAERTGGSVSTLTIQRTQQEDSAVYLCASSLDIAVGTVGGELFFGEGSRLTVL.

The rearrangement links TRBV24-1 to TRBJ2-7, with 8 bases matching TRBD1. Trimming removed 5 bases from V and 4 bases from J; junction bases left unmatched: 9. Germline CDR1 and CDR2: KGHDR and SFDVKD. The CDR3 runs 15 residues. The CDR3 spells CATSGPGTGRYEQYF. CDR3 in DNA: TGTGCCACCAGTGGTCCCGGGACAGGACGATACGAGCAGTACTTC.

This chain joins TRBV2 and TRBJ2-1; D call uncertain. V gave up 8 bases and J gave up 7 bases, with 9 bases separating them. Germline V gene lookup returns CDR1 SNHLY and CDR2 FYNNEI. CDR3 size: 11 residues. Here the CDR3 reads CASDQVNEQFF. In DNA form, the CDR3 reads TGTGCCAGCGATCAGGTTAATGAGCAGTTCTTC.

This clone was detected only a few times. The chain is built from TRBV5-6 and TRBJ1-1; no definite D call. Per the germline V gene, CDR1 is SGHDT and CDR2 is YYEEEE. V was cut by 7 bases and J by 2 bases, with 18 bases left in between. This CDR3 has 15 residues. CDR3 loop: CASRERLALNTEAFF. The CDR3 coding sequence is TGTGCCAGCCGAGAGCGCTTAGCCTTAAACACTGAAGCTTTCTTT. The whole variable domain, remainder taken from reference TRBV5-6 and TRBJ1-1, is DAGVTQSPTHLIKTRGQQVTLRCSPKSGHDTVSWYQQALGQGPQFIFQYYEEEERQRGNFPDRFSGHQFPNYSSELNVNALLLGDSALYLCASRERLALNTEAFFGQGTRLTVV.

Details on this clone: Different DNA sequences within this sample yield the same CDR3. V and J are TRBV9 and TRBJ2-1; D is perhaps TRBD1 (5 bases). The CDR3 has 16 residues. Germline V gives CDR1 SGDLS, CDR2 YYNGEE. V lost 2 bases and J lost 1, with 13 bases in between. The CDR3 DNA is TGTGCCAGCAGCGTCCAATGGGGCAGTTCCTACAATGAGCAGTTCTTC. The encoded protein is CASSVQWGSSYNEQFF.

The V call is TRBV2, the J call TRBJ2-7; 7 nucleotides agree with TRBD1. The germline gives CDR1 SNHLY, CDR2 FYNNEI. Trimming removed 4 bases from V and 2 bases from J; junction bases left unmatched: 5. The CDR3 spans 14 residues. The CDR3 loop reads CASSVDGQAYEQYF. As DNA, the CDR3 is TGTGCCAGCAGTGTCGATGGACAGGCCTACGAGCAGTACTTC. Complete variable domain (other parts from reference TRBV2 and TRBJ2-7): EPEVTQTPSHQVTQMGQEVILRCVPISNHLYFYWYRQILGQKVEFLVSFYNNEISEKSEIFDDQFSVERPDGSNFTLKIRSTKLEDSAMYFCASSVDGQAYEQYFGPGTRLTVT.

On this clone itself: Within the sample, other DNA sequences also encode this same CDR3. This chain joins TRBV9 and TRBJ2-3, with D unclear. V was shortened by 0 bases and J by 1 base, with 9 bases between the two germline ends. The CDR3 totals 15 residues. Germline assignment: CDR1 SGDLS and CDR2 YYNGEE. This CDR3 is CASSVVGQGTDTQYF. The CDR3 region has the DNA TGTGCCAGCAGCGTAGTCGGTCAGGGCACAGATACGCAGTATTTT.

This clone was seen only once. This rearrangement joins TRBV27 to TRBJ2-3, with unresolved D. The CDR3 sequence is 15 residues long. Germline values: CDR1 MNHEY, CDR2 SMNVEV (reference sequence). V was trimmed by 2 bases and J by 6 bases, leaving 15 bases between them. CDR3 bases: TGTGCCAGCAGTTTACGTCAGGATCAGTCTGATACGCAGTATTTT. Translated: CASSLRQDQSDTQYF.

This chain uses TRBV5-6 with TRBJ1-3; D gene uncertain. Between the trimmed V and J ends, which lost 2 bases and 0 bases, there was a span of 9 bases. CDR3 length: 15 residues. CDR1 is SGHDT, CDR2 YYEEEE, per germline. CDR3 sequence (DNA): TGTGCCAGCAGCTTAGGAGGGAGCTCTGGAAACACCATATATTTT. It specifies CASSLGGSSGNTIYF. The complete variable domain, with remaining parts taken from reference TRBV5-6 and TRBJ1-3, reads DAGVTQSPTHLIKTRGQQVTLRCSPKSGHDTVSWYQQALGQGPQFIFQYYEEEERQRGNFPDRFSGHQFPNYSSELNVNALLLGDSALYLCASSLGGSSGNTIYFGEGSWLTVV.